The sequence of this T cell receptor beta chain was determined in a study of blood T cell repertoires in COVID-19. CDR3 length: 13 residues. With 0 bases removed from V and 8 bases from J, the gap between germline ends came to 11 bases. Germline V gene lookup returns CDR1 SGHNT and CDR2 YYREEE (reference sequence). Authors' processing steps: From reference gene primer amplification, estimates of nucleated cell counts were derived. Assay used: immunoSEQ multiplex PCR; TCRdb lists only in-frame clones, some missing. V and J calls and clone size come straight from that table; D and trimming were deduced from the DNA. There are about 210,000 clones in the sample; approximately 90% occur only once, and around 1.2% lies in the top ten.

V usage is TRBV5-4 and J usage is TRBJ1-2, with D possibly TRBD1 on 6 matching bases. The receptor was isolated from a man in his thirties or forties with acute or convalescent COVID-19. Sequencing used peripheral blood. CDR3 DNA sequence: TGTGCCAGCAGCTTGGATCCAGGGGTGGGCTACACCTTC. Translating it yields CASSLDPGVGYTF.